These T cell receptor beta chains were read from a single sample in a study of cytomegalovirus exposure and HLA in healthy donors. Repertoires were generated with immunoSEQ multiplex PCR, while TCRdb's copy carries only in-frame clones and drops some. Of about 280,000 clones listed, about 87% are singletons. Sequenced: PBMCs. These receptor sequences come from a woman aged 18-29 years in good health and CMV-seronegative. The CDR3 runs from the conserved cysteine through the conserved F or W. Each record gives: D gene, clone size, J gene, V gene, CDR3 protein, CDR3 DNA. D genes are given only for firm matches. Clone size is shown for a subset of rows, as once, few, many or a class of expanded clone.

d_call: TRBD2; clone_size: .; j_call: TRBJ2-7; v_call: TRBV4-1; cdr3_aa: CASSQTRNSGNTYEQYF; cdr3_nt: TGCGCCAGCAGCCAGACTCGGAATAGCGGGAACACCTACGAGCAGTACTTC
d_call: .; clone_size: .; j_call: TRBJ2-7; v_call: TRBV18; cdr3_aa: CASSAGTYEQYF; cdr3_nt: TGTGCCAGCTCGGCAGGGACCTACGAGCAGTACTTC
d_call: TRBD1; clone_size: few; j_call: TRBJ1-2; v_call: TRBV6-5; cdr3_aa: CASRQGQGLVWGYTF; cdr3_nt: TGTGCCAGCAGGCAGGGACAGGGACTTGTGTGGGGCTACACCTTC
d_call: TRBD2; clone_size: .; j_call: TRBJ2-1; v_call: TRBV2; cdr3_aa: CASRLSSGSYNEQFF; cdr3_nt: TGTGCCAGCAGGCTGTCTAGCGGGAGTTACAATGAGCAGTTCTTC
d_call: TRBD1; clone_size: .; j_call: TRBJ1-3; v_call: TRBV18; cdr3_aa: CASSQGQGISGNTIYF; cdr3_nt: TGTGCCAGCTCACAGGGACAGGGGATCTCTGGAAACACCATATATTTT
d_call: TRBD1; clone_size: .; j_call: TRBJ1-1; v_call: TRBV7-9; cdr3_aa: CASSLSGQAEAFF; cdr3_nt: TGTGCCAGCAGCTTATCGGGACAGGCTGAAGCTTTCTTT
d_call: .; clone_size: .; j_call: TRBJ1-2; v_call: TRBV4-1; cdr3_aa: CASSQEGGGGRGYTF; cdr3_nt: TGCGCCAGCAGCCAAGAGGGGGGCGGGGGCAGGGGCTACACCTTC
d_call: .; clone_size: .; j_call: TRBJ1-2; v_call: TRBV13; cdr3_aa: CASSLFGGIYGYTF; cdr3_nt: TGTGCCAGCAGCTTATTCGGAGGAATCTATGGCTACACCTTC
d_call: TRBD2; clone_size: .; j_call: TRBJ2-5; v_call: TRBV7-9; cdr3_aa: CSSSTDLAVKETQYF; cdr3_nt: TGTTCCAGCAGTACGGACCTAGCGGTAAAAGAGACCCAGTACTTC
d_call: .; clone_size: .; j_call: TRBJ1-2; v_call: TRBV7-3; cdr3_aa: CASSLFHSPEHYGYTF; cdr3_nt: TGTGCCAGCAGCTTATTCCACAGCCCCGAGCACTATGGCTACACCTTC
d_call: TRBD2; clone_size: once; j_call: TRBJ2-5; v_call: TRBV5-6; cdr3_aa: CASSPFGAGGPRETQYF; cdr3_nt: TGTGCCAGCAGCCCCTTCGGAGCGGGGGGGCCGAGGGAGACCCAGTACTTC
d_call: .; clone_size: .; j_call: TRBJ2-7; v_call: TRBV7-9; cdr3_aa: CASSAWGGYEQYF; cdr3_nt: TGTGCCAGCAGCGCGTGGGGAGGCTACGAGCAGTACTTC
d_call: .; clone_size: .; j_call: TRBJ1-5; v_call: TRBV6-5; cdr3_aa: CASPKDSNQPQHF; cdr3_nt: TGTGCCAGCCCTAAAGATAGCAATCAGCCCCAGCATTTT
d_call: .; clone_size: .; j_call: TRBJ2-7; v_call: TRBV13; cdr3_aa: CASSLDPGSDEQYF; cdr3_nt: TGTGCCAGCAGCTTAGACCCCGGTAGCGACGAGCAGTACTTC
d_call: .; clone_size: .; j_call: TRBJ1-1; v_call: TRBV29-1; cdr3_aa: CSVATGIRGGEAFF; cdr3_nt: TGCAGCGTTGCGACAGGCATCCGCGGGGGTGAAGCTTTCTTT
d_call: TRBD1; clone_size: .; j_call: TRBJ1-4; v_call: TRBV7-9; cdr3_aa: CSSSLTNRGRDEKLFF; cdr3_nt: TGTTCCAGCAGCTTAACAAACAGGGGGCGCGATGAAAAACTGTTTTTT
d_call: .; clone_size: .; j_call: TRBJ1-5; v_call: TRBV18; cdr3_aa: CASSPRRGSQPQHF; cdr3_nt: TGTGCCAGCTCACCACGCAGGGGAAGTCAGCCCCAGCATTTT